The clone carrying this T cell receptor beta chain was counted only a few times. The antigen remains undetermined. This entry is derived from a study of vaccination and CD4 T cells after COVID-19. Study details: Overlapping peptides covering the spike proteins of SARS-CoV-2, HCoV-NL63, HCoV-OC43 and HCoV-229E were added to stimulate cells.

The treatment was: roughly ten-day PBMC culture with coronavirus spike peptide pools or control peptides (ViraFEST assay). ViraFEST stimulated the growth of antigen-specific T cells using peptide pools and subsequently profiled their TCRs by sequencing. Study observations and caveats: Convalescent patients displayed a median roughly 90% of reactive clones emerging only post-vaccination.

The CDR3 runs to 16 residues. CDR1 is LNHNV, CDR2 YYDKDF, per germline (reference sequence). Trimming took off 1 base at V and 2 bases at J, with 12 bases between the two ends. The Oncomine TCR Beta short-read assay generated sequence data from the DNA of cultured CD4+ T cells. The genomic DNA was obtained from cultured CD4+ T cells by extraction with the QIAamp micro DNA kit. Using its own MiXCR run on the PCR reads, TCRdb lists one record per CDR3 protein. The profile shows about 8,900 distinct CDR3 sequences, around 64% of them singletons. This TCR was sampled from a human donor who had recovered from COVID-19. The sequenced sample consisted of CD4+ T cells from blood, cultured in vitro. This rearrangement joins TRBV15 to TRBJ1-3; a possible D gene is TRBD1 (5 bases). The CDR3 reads CATSRGQKGTGNTIYF. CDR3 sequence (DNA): TGTGCCACCAGCAGAGGACAGAAGGGGACTGGAAACACCATATATTTT.